This passage covers 11 T cell receptor beta chains from one sample sequenced in a study of cytomegalovirus exposure and HLA in healthy donors. Amplification used 60 Vbeta primers and 13 Jbeta primers. Clones were read by immunoSEQ multiplex PCR, and TCRdb kept only the in-frame ones, dropping some. The table shows 120,000 or so clones, with approximately 80% occurring only once. The sample comprised PBMCs. Source of these receptors: a man aged 45-60 years in good health and CMV-seropositive.

This chain joins TRBV5-8 and TRBJ2-7; 12 positions agree with TRBD2. There are 14 residues in the CDR3. The ends lost 4 bases at V and 2 bases at J; junction bases unmatched: 1. Germline V CDR1 and CDR2: SGHTS, YDEGEE. CDR3 DNA: TGTGCCAGCAGCCGGACTAGCGGGGCCTACGAGCAGTACTTC. This gives the protein CASSRTSGAYEQYF.

The rearrangement uses TRBV5-4 and TRBJ2-5, with D perhaps TRBD1 (7 bases). The germline V gene encodes CDR1 SGHNT and CDR2 YYREEE (reference sequence). V lost 5 bases, J lost 4 bases, and 15 bases lay in between. The CDR3 has 14 residues. The CDR3 here is CASRPGGSRETQYF. The CDR3 bases are TGTGCCAGCAGGCCAGGGGGGTCTCGAGAGACCCAGTACTTC.

The CDR3 coding sequence is TGTGCCAGCAGAACCGGGACACGGAACACTGAAGCTTTCTTT. This gives the protein CASRTGTRNTEAFF. The chain links TRBV2 to TRBJ1-1; possible D gene TRBD1, 6 bases. V lost 6 bases, J lost 1 base, and 12 bases lay in between. The germline gives CDR1 SNHLY, CDR2 FYNNEI. The CDR3 has 14 amino acids. Using reference TRBV2 and TRBJ1-1 for the parts outside the CDR3, the full variable domain is EPEVTQTPSHQVTQMGQEVILRCVPISNHLYFYWYRQILGQKVEFLVSFYNNEISEKSEIFDDQFSVERPDGSNFTLKIRSTKLEDSAMYFCASRTGTRNTEAFFGQGTRLTVV.

This chain joins TRBV15 and TRBJ1-3; 8 bases are shared with TRBD1. The germline gives CDR1 LNHNV, CDR2 YYDKDF (reference sequence). The V segment lost 3 bases and the J segment 11 bases; nucleotides outside the gene matches: 9. The CDR3 length is 14 residues. The CDR3 DNA follows: TGTGCCACCAGCAGGGACAGGGATCTTCGTGCCATATATTTT. It translates to CATSRDRDLRAIYF. Full variable domain (missing parts from reference TRBV15 and TRBJ1-3): DAMVIQNPRYQVTQFGKPVTLSCSQTLNHNVMYWYQQKSSQAPKLLFHYYDKDFNNEADTPDNFQSRRPNTSFCFLDIRSPGLGDTAMYLCATSRDRDLRAIYFGEGSWLTVV.

This clone was detected a few times. V is TRBV7-6 and J is TRBJ2-5; TRBD2 matches 7 bases. The CDR3 consists of 13 residues. The V and J ends lost 5 bases and 7 bases, in that order; junction bases with no gene match: 7. CDR1 SGHVS and CDR2 FNYEAQ come from the germline V gene. CDR3 in amino acids: CASSEGTMGTQYF. CDR3 DNA: TGTGCCAGCAGCGAAGGGACTATGGGGACCCAGTACTTC.

The rearrangement joins TRBV6-6 to TRBJ1-3; the D gene is possibly TRBD1 (5 bases). The CDR3 sequence is 16 residues long. The V end was cut by 2 bases, the J end by 0 bases, with 11 bases between. Germline CDR1 MNHNY, CDR2 SVGAGI (reference sequence). The CDR3 nucleotides read TGTGCCAGCAGTTACGGCCAGGGAAACTCTGGAAACACCATATATTTT. Translation gives CASSYGQGNSGNTIYF.

CDR3 sequence: CSLFSEGKLFF. Written as DNA, the CDR3 is TGCAGCCTTTTTAGCGAGGGAAAACTGTTTTTT. The chain couples TRBV29-1 to TRBJ1-4, with unresolved D. V was clipped by 8 bases and J by 10 bases, with 14 bases between them. From germline, CDR1 is SQVTM and CDR2 ANQGSEA. The length of the CDR3 is 11 residues. The variable domain in full, completed from reference TRBV29-1 and TRBJ1-4, reads SAVISQKPSRDICQRGTSLTIQCQVDSQVTMMFWYRQQPGQSLTLIATANQGSEATYESGFVIDKFPISRPNLTFSTLTVSNMSPEDSSIYLCSLFSEGKLFFGSGTQLSVL.

A few counts support this clone. The J gene is TRBJ2-6, the V gene TRBV18, with TRBD2 matching over 8 bases. Germline lookup yields CDR1 KGHSH and CDR2 LQKENI. J gave up 2 bases and V 2 bases, and 8 bases lay outside the gene matches. The CDR3 sequence is 18 residues long. The DNA of the CDR3 is TGTGCCAGCTCACCAGGCCCGGGAGGGCCTCCTGGGGCCAACGTCCTGACTTTC. This codes for CASSPGPGGPPGANVLTF.

The chain has TRBV2 and TRBJ1-1; the match to TRBD1 covers 8 bases. J gave up 4 bases and V 7 bases, and 5 bases lay outside the gene matches. Per the germline V gene, CDR1 is SNHLY and CDR2 is FYNNEI. The CDR3 spans 13 residues. The CDR3, as DNA: TGTGCCAGCAAGGACAGGGAGGTCACTGAAGCTTTCTTT. Its translation: CASKDREVTEAFF.

This chain links TRBV13 with TRBJ1-1; the match to TRBD1 covers 9 bases. The CDR3 contains 16 residues. The germline gives CDR1 PRHDT, CDR2 FYEKMQ (reference sequence). The J segment lost 4 bases and the V segment lost 5 bases, leaving 11 bases of the junction unmatched. The CDR3 protein is CASSTWDRAKSTEAFF. CDR3 in DNA: TGTGCCAGCAGCACCTGGGACAGGGCGAAAAGCACTGAAGCTTTCTTT.

The chain combines TRBV19 with TRBJ2-3, with 8 bases that match TRBD1. CDR3 size: 18 residues. Germline V CDR1 and CDR2: LNHDA, SQIVND (reference sequence). The V and J ends lost 4 bases and 3 bases, in that order; junction bases with no gene match: 15. The CDR3 loop reads CASSSSIGQGKRTDTQYF. CDR3 nucleotide sequence: TGTGCCAGTAGTAGTTCGATTGGACAGGGTAAAAGGACAGATACGCAGTATTTT. The full variable domain, rest sourced from reference TRBV19 and TRBJ2-3, is DGGITQSPKYLFRKEGQNVTLSCEQNLNHDAMYWYRQDPGQGLRLIYYSQIVNDFQKGDIAEGYSVSREKKESFPLTVTSAQKNPTAFYLCASSSSIGQGKRTDTQYFGPGTRLTVL.